This TCR beta chain was sequenced in a study of Ad26.COV2.S vaccination and SARS-CoV-2 variants. Described treatment: around 19 received Ad26.COV2.S at low or high dose, single or two shots; five or six received placebo; per-sample allocation not given. Specimens were obtained on day 63 following the first vaccine or placebo injection. The data were produced by immunoSEQ multiplex PCR, yet TCRdb's version contains in-frame clones alone and is incomplete. The table records roughly 240,000 clones, more than 75% of them present only once. CDR1 and CDR2 from the germline V gene are LNHDA and SQIVND (reference sequence). CDR3 length equals 11 residues. Trimming cost V 4 bases and J 4 bases, with 4 bases left between them.

This specimen was peripheral blood, taken in a trial of Ad26.COV2.S vaccine versus placebo. This receptor was taken from a person between 18 and 60 years old who received the Ad26.COV2.S COVID-19 vaccine or a placebo. The gene calls are TRBV19 and TRBJ2-5; no firm D call. CDR3 nucleotide sequence: TGTGCCAGTAGTAAGGGAGAGACCCAGTACTTC. This codes for CASSKGETQYF.